The sequence of this T cell receptor (delta chain) was determined in a study of gamma-delta chains in newborns, infants, children. Across the whole study: Microbial exposure reportedly drives polyclonal innate γδ T cell expansion after birth.

About this clone itself: This sequence may be a read error, since a much larger clone differs from it by one base. Other nucleotide sequences in the sample specify the same CDR3.

Germline V CDR1 and CDR2: GEAIGNYY, EKD. The CDR3 is 16 amino acids. TCRdb used CATT to re-call clones from the reads. The profile shows 15,000 or so delta-chain clones, 7% to 7.5% of them singletons. The V and J genes are TRDV2 and TRDJ3; D is perhaps TRDD3 (5 bases). This clonotype was sampled from a child who was a newborn, infant or young child, either healthy, febrile or measles-vaccinated (not recorded which). The sample comprised blood. The CDR3 region has the DNA TGTGCCTGTGACACCGTTGGCTCCTGGGACACCCGCCAGATGTTTTTC. Its protein is CACDTVGSWDTRQMFF.